Listed below are T cell receptor beta chains from one sample, sequenced in a study of blood T cell repertoires in COVID-19. TCRdb's table, derived via immunoSEQ multiplex PCR, lists solely in-frame clones and lacks some. The data contain 180,000 or so clones, roughly four fifths of them singletons. Sequencing used peripheral blood. The receptor set was obtained from a woman aged 40 to 49 with COVID-19, enrolled during active disease. Both conserved end residues are part of each CDR3. The D gene is left open where the match is weak. Expanded clones are given a class, and other clones once, few, many or no size at all.

clone_size | j_call | d_call | v_call | cdr3_nt | cdr3_aa
once | TRBJ2-3 | - | TRBV6-1 | TGTGCCAGCAGTGAACCGTCAGGTCCTCCAGATACGCAGTATTTT | CASSEPSGPPDTQYF
- | TRBJ1-5 | TRBD1 | TRBV27 | TGTGCCAGCAGCCCGAGCGGGACAGGTTTTCAGCCCCAGCATTTT | CASSPSGTGFQPQHF
once | TRBJ2-5 | - | TRBV5-1 | TGCGCCAGCAGCTTGGGGGCTAGCCACCAAGAGACCCAGTACTTC | CASSLGASHQETQYF
- | TRBJ2-2 | - | TRBV10-3 | TGTGCCATCGGGCAAGGTCTGGGCACCGGGGAGCTGTTTTTT | CAIGQGLGTGELFF
- | TRBJ1-4 | TRBD1 | TRBV2 | TGTGCCAGCAGTCGACAGGGTATCAATGAAAAACTGTTTTTT | CASSRQGINEKLFF
- | TRBJ2-5 | TRBD1 | TRBV28 | TGTGCCAGCAGACAAGACAGGGCTCCAGGAGAGACCCAGTACTTC | CASRQDRAPGETQYF
- | TRBJ2-1 | - | TRBV28 | TGTGCCAGCAGTTTAGGGTCAGGGGAGCAGTTCTTC | CASSLGSGEQFF
- | TRBJ2-2 | - | TRBV29-1 | TGCAGCTTTAGGGGGGGGCCTACGAACACCGGGGAGCTGTTTTTT | CSFRGGPTNTGELFF
- | TRBJ1-5 | TRBD1 | TRBV28 | TGTGCCAGCAGTTTCGGCAGGGGGAATCAGCCCCAGCATTTT | CASSFGRGNQPQHF
- | TRBJ2-5 | TRBD2 | TRBV11-3 | TGTGCCAGCAGCCGTACGGGAGCGGGATCTACCCAGTACTTC | CASSRTGAGSTQYF
- | TRBJ2-1 | - | TRBV7-3 | TGTGCCAGCAGATCGTCGGGTAGCGCCTACAATGAGCAGTTCTTC | CASRSSGSAYNEQFF
- | TRBJ2-3 | - | TRBV2 | TGTGCCAGCAGTGAATGGGGTCTAGCCACAGATACGCAGTATTTT | CASSEWGLATDTQYF
- | TRBJ2-2 | - | TRBV12-5 | TGTGCTAGTGGTTCCCGACAGGAAGAGCACGGGGAGCTGTTTTTT | CASGSRQEEHGELFF
- | TRBJ1-1 | TRBD1 | TRBV30 | TGTGCCTGGAACCCCGGACAGGGGGGAACTGAAGCTTTCTTT | CAWNPGQGGTEAFF
- | TRBJ1-1 | TRBD1 | TRBV18 | TGTGCCAGCTCACCTATGAACTCAGGGGGCACTGAAGCTTTCTTT | CASSPMNSGGTEAFF
- | TRBJ1-3 | - | TRBV5-1 | TGCGCCAGCAGCTTGGAACAGGGCTCTGGAAACACCATATATTTT | CASSLEQGSGNTIYF
- | TRBJ2-3 | TRBD2 | TRBV6-2/TRBV6-3 | TGTGCCAGCAGTCCCCGACTAGCGGGGAGCACAGATACGCAGTATTTT | CASSPRLAGSTDTQYF
- | TRBJ1-2 | TRBD1 | TRBV6-1 | TGTGCCAGCAGTGAATTCCCAGGCGGCCAGGGGGCAGGTGGCTACACCTTC | CASSEFPGGQGAGGYTF
few | TRBJ1-2 | - | TRBV6-6 | TGTGCCAGCACCTTACTAGCTCAGACAGCACGATATGGCTACACCTTC | CASTLLAQTARYGYTF
- | TRBJ2-7 | TRBD1 | TRBV6-1 | TGTGCCAGCAGTGAAGGTGGACAGGGGGCGCGCGAGCAGTACTTC | CASSEGGQGAREQYF
- | TRBJ1-5 | - | TRBV6-5 | TGTGCCAGCACCCAGGGGCCGAATCAGCCCCAGCATTTT | CASTQGPNQPQHF
- | TRBJ2-5 | - | TRBV27 | TGTGCCAGCAGCTTCGACAGTGGGGGGGAGACCCAGTACTTC | CASSFDSGGETQYF
- | TRBJ2-2 | - | TRBV5-4 | TGTGCCAGCAGCTTCCTCACCGGGGAGCTGTTTTTT | CASSFLTGELFF
- | TRBJ2-1 | - | TRBV6-4 | TGTGCCAGCAGTGACCAAATCTTAGGAGGACCTAACTCCTACAATGAGCAGTTCTTC | CASSDQILGGPNSYNEQFF
- | TRBJ1-4 | TRBD1 | TRBV7-9 | TGTGCCAGCAGCTTAGCCCTGCAGGGGGCTCAAGAAAAACTGTTTTTT | CASSLALQGAQEKLFF
- | TRBJ1-2 | TRBD1 | TRBV4-1 | TGCGCCAGCAGACAGGGACAGGGCTACACCTTC | CASRQGQGYTF
- | TRBJ1-5 | - | TRBV12-3/TRBV12-4 | TGTGCCAGCAGTTCCCCTCCGGATCAGCCCCAGCATTTT | CASSSPPDQPQHF
- | TRBJ2-7 | TRBD1 | TRBV24-1 | TGTGCCACCAGTGATCCAACCGGGACAGGGGACGAGCAGTACTTC | CATSDPTGTGDEQYF
- | TRBJ1-5 | - | TRBV4-1 | TGCGCCAGCAGCCAAGACCCGGGGATGTACAATCAGCCCCAGCATTTT | CASSQDPGMYNQPQHF
- | TRBJ2-1 | TRBD2 | TRBV24-1 | TGTGCCACCAGTGATAAGCAAGTGGGCGGGGGTCCCTACAATGAGCAGTTCTTC | CATSDKQVGGGPYNEQFF
- | TRBJ2-1 | TRBD2 | TRBV7-9 | TGTGCCAGCAGCTCCTTTAAAGCGGGAGCTAATGAGCAGTTCTTC | CASSSFKAGANEQFF
- | TRBJ1-2 | TRBD1 | TRBV19 | TGTGCCAGTACAAAAGGGGGACAGTTCTATGGCTACACCTTC | CASTKGGQFYGYTF
- | TRBJ2-6 | TRBD1 | TRBV3-1/TRBV3-2 | TGTGCCAGCAGCGTCCCAGGGGGCGCTGGGGCCAACGTCCTGACTTTC | CASSVPGGAGANVLTF
few | TRBJ1-2 | - | TRBV9 | TGTGCCAGCAGCGGATCACAGGGTGTAGGCGGCTACACCTTC | CASSGSQGVGGYTF